This note documents a single T cell receptor (beta chain) sequence. Its antigen is still unknown. This sample is part of a study of type 1 regulatory T cells. Study-wide context: T-allo10 is a Tr1-enriched, alloantigen-specific CD4 T cell product made in vitro. The study's findings and limits: Type 1 regulatory T cells had a more restricted TCR repertoire than non-type 1 regulatory T cells.

After removal of 3 bases from V and 7 bases from J, the junction contained 7 bases not matched to a gene. The length of the CDR3 is 15 residues. CDR1 is MNHEY, CDR2 SMNVEV, per germline (reference sequence). TCRdb redid the calling of the reads with MiXCR, one entry per CDR3 protein. The sample holds under 75,000 distinct CDR3 sequences, 20% seen once. Input material: cultured type 1 regulatory T (Tr1) cells, either the whole culture or a sorted fraction (not recorded which). The V call is TRBV27, the J call TRBJ2-2; 8 bases are a match to TRBD1. The clonotype comes from a human donor in good health. CDR3 nucleotide sequence: TGTGCCAGCAGTTTCTCAGGGGGCGCGGTCGGGGAGCTGTTTTTT. Translating it yields CASSFSGGAVGELFF.